This record looks at one T cell receptor (beta chain) sequence and its context. Its matching antigen is unknown. After removal of 4 bases from V and 7 bases from J, the junction contained 12 bases not matched to a gene. This CDR3 is 15 amino acids long. Germline V lookup: CDR1 SGHTA, CDR2 FQGNSA. The data originate from a study of OX40 agonist ivuxolimab in advanced cancers. Study-level information: The patients' treatment was ivuxolimab, an agonistic anti-OX40 (CD134) antibody.

Assay: immunoSEQ multiplex PCR; the TCRdb copy retains only in-frame clones and omits some. The profile shows 60,000 or so clones, roughly 88% of them singletons. The study's findings and limits: CD4+ and CD8+ blood T cells expanded clonally by week 6 at 0.1 to 3.0 mg/kg.

The clonotype was recovered from an adult with an advanced solid tumor such as melanoma, head and neck, liver or kidney cancer. V and J are TRBV7-2 and TRBJ2-5; 7 bases are shared with TRBD2. Specimen: CD4+ or CD8+ T cells sorted from blood, collected in a trial of the OX40 agonist ivuxolimab. The CDR3 DNA reads as TGTGCCAGCAGCTATGGGATCGGGGGGTTTGGGACCCAGTACTTC. Translating gives CASSYGIGGFGTQYF.